This passage covers 7 T cell receptor beta chains from one sample sequenced in a study of neurological immune-mediated disorders. In TCRdb, the 5' RACE reads were re-called with MiXCR into one record per CDR3 protein. This table has some 83,000 distinct CDR3 sequences, 2.5% to 3% appearing once. Input material: PBMCs. The receptors shown here come from a young woman with multiple sclerosis.

This clonotype occurred many times. The chain uses TRBV20-1 and TRBJ2-7; 9 bases map to TRBD2. V shed 2 bases, J shed 4 bases, and the junction held 12 bases outside the gene matches. CDR3 length: 16 residues. Germline CDR1 and CDR2: DFQATT and SNEGSKA (reference sequence). CDR3 DNA: TGCAGTGCTAGATATAGCGGGAGTGGGGGATTTTACGAGCAGTACTTC. Protein product: CSARYSGSGGFYEQYF.

This clonotype was seen many times. V usage is TRBV7-8 and J usage is TRBJ2-1; 7 positions match TRBD1. The germline V gene has CDR1 SGHVS and CDR2 FQNEAQ. The CDR3 runs to 15 residues. J lost 3 bases, V lost 3 bases, and 5 bases had no gene match. The CDR3 protein is CASSFRQGLYNEQFF. CDR3 sequence (DNA): TGTGCCAGCAGCTTTCGACAGGGCCTCTACAATGAGCAGTTCTTC.

This clonotype has a count of ten or more. The CDR3 DNA reads TGCAGTGCGGACCCACCCCCGGGAGGGGGGAATGAGCAGTTCTTC. Its translation is CSADPPPGGGNEQFF. The chain employs TRBV20-1 and TRBJ2-1; TRBD2 agrees at 8 bases. V lost 6 bases and J lost 7; bases outside the gene matches: 14. Germline V gives CDR1 DFQATT, CDR2 SNEGSKA (reference sequence). CDR3 length: 15 residues.

This clonotype was counted many times. This chain connects TRBV7-9 to TRBJ2-3; D gene ambiguous. Germline-derived CDR1 and CDR2 are SEHNR and FQNEAQ (reference sequence). Trimming took off 1 base at V and 7 bases at J, with 0 bases between the two ends. This CDR3 has 10 amino acids. The CDR3 here is CASSLDTQYF. CDR3 in DNA: TGTGCCAGCAGCTTAGATACGCAGTATTTT.

V is TRBV18 and J is TRBJ1-2; D is ambiguous. This CDR3 spans 13 amino acids. Germline CDR1 is KGHSH and CDR2 is LQKENI. Between the trimmed V and J ends, which lost 0 bases and 7 bases, there was a span of 9 bases. For the CDR3, the DNA is TGTGCCAGCTCACCACCGATGTTAGGTGGCTACACCTTC. Translating it yields CASSPPMLGGYTF.

This clonotype was observed many times. The gene calls are TRBV11-2 and TRBJ2-1; D is undetermined. Germline V CDR1 and CDR2: SGHAT, FQNNGV. The CDR3 has 13 amino acids. The V and J ends lost 1 base and 8 bases respectively, with 9 bases between them. The CDR3 DNA reads TGTGCCAGCAGCTTAGCCCCCTCTGATGAGCAGTTCTTC. This gives the protein CASSLAPSDEQFF. The whole variable domain, remainder taken from reference TRBV11-2 and TRBJ2-1, is EAGVAQSPRYKIIEKRQSVAFWCNPISGHATLYWYQQILGQGPKLLIQFQNNGVVDDSQLPKDRFSAERLKGVDSTLKIQPAKLEDSAVYLCASSLAPSDEQFFGPGTRLTVL.

This clonotype was seen ten or more times. The CDR3 protein is CASSQVGGGNTEAFF. DNA of the CDR3: TGTGCCAGCAGCCAAGTTGGGGGAGGGAACACTGAAGCTTTCTTT. The chain carries TRBV3-1 and TRBJ1-1, with D maybe TRBD1 (5 bases). Trimming removed 1 base from V and 1 base from J, with 10 bases in between. CDR1 and CDR2 from the germline V gene are LGHDT and YNNKEL (reference sequence). The CDR3 is 15 residues long.